These T cell receptor beta chains were read from a single sample in a study of blood T cell repertoires in COVID-19. Libraries were prepared by immunoSEQ multiplex PCR; TCRdb keeps only in-frame clonotypes and omits some of them. The sample yields about 180,000 clones, over 80% seen once. The specimen sequenced was peripheral blood. All receptors derive from a woman in her 70s with acute or convalescent COVID-19. Both conserved end residues are part of each CDR3.

>TRBV5-1|14|TRBJ2-2
CASRADRNTGELFF
>TRBV5-1|16|TRBJ2-3
CASSLVSGGHTDTQYF
>TRBV10-2|18|TRBJ2-7
CASSRGSLGTSGVYEQYF
>TRBV6-5|14|TRBJ2-5
CASSLGQHQETQYF
>TRBV11-2|14|TRBJ2-2
CASSLALNTGELFF
>TRBV28|13|TRBJ2-2
CASLGSNTGELFF
>TRBV5-1|14|TRBJ1-2
CASSPTGDHYGYTF
>TRBV7-2|17|TRBJ1-1
CASSFAMSGTGGTEAFF
>TRBV19|16|TRBJ1-1
CASIMDRGLTNTEAFF
>TRBV30|23|TRBJ1-5
CAWTPPAAAPGQGWIEGNQPQHF
>TRBV19|14|TRBJ2-7
CASMPRDRGTEQYF
>TRBV30|13|TRBJ1-5
CAWSPQGYQPQHF
>TRBV27|14|TRBJ1-6
CASSSDNYNSPLHF
>TRBV4-2|16|TRBJ2-7
CASSQDMASGGGEQYF
>TRBV19|15|TRBJ1-2
CASILTWDKRNGYTF
>TRBV4-3|15|TRBJ1-1
CASSQNRGLGTEAFF
>TRBV7-2|15|TRBJ1-6
CASSLQSTGESPLHF
>TRBV11-2|13|TRBJ2-5
CASSRSGSETQYF
>TRBV7-9|14|TRBJ2-5
CASSSRDSQETQYF
>TRBV4-1|15|TRBJ1-6
CASSLLSQLESPLHF
>TRBV5-4|15|TRBJ1-5
CASSPGRGLGQPQHF
>TRBV3-1/TRBV3-2|13|TRBJ1-1
CASSQGFGGEAFF
>TRBV10-3|14|TRBJ1-2
CAISEETGDYGYTF
>TRBV9|16|TRBJ2-6
CASSAGRVSGANVLTF
>TRBV5-1|15|TRBJ2-7
CASSLGTTGTYEQYF
>TRBV10-3|13|TRBJ1-5
CAISDRSNQPQHF
>TRBV7-2|18|TRBJ2-1
CASSLYPYGRTVPTEQFF
>TRBV5-1|13|TRBJ1-2
CASSLTAGLGYTF
>TRBV18|17|TRBJ2-1
CASSPSGTSGRAREQFF
>TRBV7-2|15|TRBJ1-5
CASSLGGQGAQPQHF
>TRBV7-9|16|TRBJ1-3
CASSPRWAPSGNTIYF
>TRBV7-9|16|TRBJ2-4
CASSRLGQGAKNIQYF
>TRBV24-1|15|TRBJ2-1
CATSVRGTSYNEQFF
>TRBV19|15|TRBJ1-3
CASRLGTASGNTIYF
>TRBV6-6|14|TRBJ2-2
CASRTDSNTGELFF
>TRBV5-1|13|TRBJ1-1
CASAEGRDQKAFF
>TRBV15|16|TRBJ2-5
CATSRNPSGAQETQYF
>TRBV6-6|15|TRBJ2-1
CASSYAGLAGNEQFF
>TRBV6-6|12|TRBJ1-1
CASSSGGGAAFF
>TRBV5-1|14|TRBJ2-7
CASSSRGTAHEQYF
>TRBV5-6|13|TRBJ2-7
CASSLGTSREQYF
>TRBV28|13|TRBJ2-7
CASSSGGRDEQYF
>TRBV3-1/TRBV3-2|14|TRBJ2-1
CASSQEPGVNEQFF
>TRBV5-8|14|TRBJ1-4
CASCQGAANEKLFF
>TRBV7-8|16|TRBJ2-5
CASSLRTSGGQETQYF
>TRBV30|12|TRBJ1-4
CAWNLRWEKLFF
>TRBV7-9|18|TRBJ2-5
CASSPPSPELAGKETQYF
>TRBV19|14|TRBJ1-3
CASRPGEAGNTIYF
>TRBV19|15|TRBJ1-5
CASSIKGSGNQPQHF
>TRBV28|16|TRBJ1-1
CASSPIQGAADTEAFF